Listed here are 17 T cell receptor beta chains from one sample, sequenced in a study of regulatory T cells in long-lasting Graves disease. Both iRepertoire HTBI primers and Arm-PCR of CDR3 regions were used to build the TCR beta libraries. Each CDR3 protein is one row after TCRdb ran MiXCR on the multiplex PCR reads. The sample lists 400,000 to 500,000 distinct CDR3 sequences, about 15% seen once, with approximately 7.8% in the top ten. Stated time point: newly diagnosed GD, antithyroid drugs for less than 3 months. Following extraction of RNA from PBMCs, that RNA was used to make the TCR library. This same sample was also taken into another study, of T cells in Graves' hyperthyroidism and ophthalmopathy.

Sequences were derived from peripheral blood mononuclear cells (PBMCs), sampled at new diagnosis, from a patient treated with antithyroid drugs. Receptors were obtained from a woman aged 40-49 years with Graves disease.

Note on this clonotype: This may come from a read error, since a much larger clone is one base off. The chain carries TRBV28 and TRBJ1-2; 7 positions agree with TRBD1. V lost 6 bases to trimming and J lost 7 bases; unmatched junction nucleotides: 11. The CDR3 covers 14 residues. Germline CDR1 MDHEN, CDR2 SYDVKM. The CDR3 nucleotides are TGTGCCAGCAGAGCTGAAACAGGGGCCTCTGGCTACACCTTC. This gives the protein CASRAETGASGYTF.

The chain employs TRBV6-1 and TRBJ2-5; 8 bases match TRBD2. Germline V CDR1 and CDR2: MNHNS, SASEGT. Trimming at V came to 6 bases and at J to 7 bases, leaving 4 bases not matched to a gene. CDR3 length: 12 residues. The CDR3 protein is CASSPRGGTQYF. The DNA of the CDR3 is TGTGCCAGCAGCCCTCGGGGGGGGACCCAGTACTTC.

The chain is built from TRBV14 and TRBJ2-7; D remains unclear. This CDR3 comprises 13 residues. Trimming pared 3 bases from V and 6 bases from J, leaving 12 bases between. Per germline, CDR1 SGHDN and CDR2 FVKESK. This chain's CDR3 is CASSQALTGEQYF. The CDR3, as DNA: TGTGCCAGCAGCCAGGCGTTGACTGGCGAGCAGTACTTC.

CDR3 DNA sequence: TGTGCCAGCAGTTCCGGGGTACCCTACGAGCAGTACTTC. It yields the protein CASSSGVPYEQYF. This sequence joins TRBV6-5 and TRBJ2-7; a possible D gene is TRBD2 (5 bases). The V gene lost 4 bases and the J gene lost 2 bases, with 9 bases spanning the gap. Germline lookup yields CDR1 MNHEY and CDR2 SVGAGI. The CDR3 spans 13 residues.

The gene calls are TRBV4-1 and TRBJ2-1; D remains unclear. Germline-derived CDR1 and CDR2 are MGHRA and YSYEKL. V was cut by 4 bases and J by 0 bases, with 10 bases left in between. This CDR3 is built from 15 residues. CDR3: CASSPHLSSYNEQFF. CDR3 nucleotide sequence: TGCGCCAGCAGCCCTCATCTTAGCTCCTACAATGAGCAGTTCTTC.

The V call is TRBV6-2 or TRBV6-3, the J call TRBJ2-1, with D maybe TRBD1 (6 bases). V was clipped by 0 bases and J by 8 bases, with 11 bases between them. Germline V gives CDR1 MNHEY, CDR2 SVGEGT. The CDR3 is 14 amino acids. The CDR3 region has the DNA TGTGCCAGCAGTTACTCGTACAGGGTTTATGAGCAGTTCTTC. Its translation is CASSYSYRVYEQFF.

This chain joins TRBV12-3 or TRBV12-4 and TRBJ2-1; maybe TRBD2 (5 bases). The end of the DNA fits TRBJ2-5 better, so the J call may be wrong. CDR3 length: 16 amino acids. The chain's CDR3 is CASSTIHGEGGETQYF. The CDR3 DNA reads as TGTGCCAGCAGTACAATACACGGGGAAGGTGGAGAGACCCAGTACTTC.

A remark on this clonotype: At one end, the junction sequence differs from germline, possibly due to a read error. The chain joins TRBV20-1 to TRBJ1-5, with D tentatively TRBD1 (6 bases). Germline V CDR1 and CDR2: DFQATT, SNEGSKA (reference sequence). This CDR3 has 14 amino acids. DNA for the CDR3: TGCAGTGCTGTACAGGGTAGCAGCAATCAGCCTCAGCATTTT. Translation gives CSAVQGSSNQPQHF.

There are a few counts of this clonotype. This sequence may be a read error, since a much larger clone differs from it by one base. The rearrangement links TRBV24-1 to TRBJ2-7, with TRBD2 matching 12 bases. The CDR3 contains 17 residues. Germline V CDR1 and CDR2: KGHDR, SFDVKD. V dropped 0 bases and J dropped 7; count of bases not matched to a gene: 9. CDR3 DNA sequence: TGTGCCACCAGTGATTTGGGGGCTAGCGGGAGGGGCAATGAGCAGTACTTC. Its protein is CATSDLGASGRGNEQYF.

This clonotype was seen only once. This could be a read error, since a much larger clone is one nucleotide away. The chain links TRBV6-1 to TRBJ1-3; unclear D gene. This CDR3 contains 17 residues. The germline V gene encodes CDR1 MNHNS and CDR2 SASEGT. The CDR3 spells CASSDLFRSNSGNIIYF. CDR3 in DNA: TGTGCCAGCAGTGATCTGTTCAGGAGCAACTCTGGAAACATCATATATTTT.

Worth noting for this clonotype: Possible read error: a much larger clone is one base away. V is TRBV28 and J is TRBJ2-3; 9 nucleotides match TRBD1. V lost 8 bases and J lost 8; bases outside the gene matches: 14. This CDR3 is 15 amino acids long. Looked up from germline, CDR1 is MDHEN and CDR2 is SYDVKM. The CDR3: CASPADRGVVGTQYF. CDR3 DNA sequence: TGTGCCAGCCCCGCGGACAGGGGAGTCGTTGGTACGCAGTATTTT.

As to this clonotype: A much larger clone differs by one base, so this may be a read error. The CDR3 DNA follows: TGTGCCACCAGAAGTGACCCAGGACTAGCGGGAGGTGAGCAGTTCTTC. This gives the protein CATRSDPGLAGGEQFF. The genes are TRBV15 and TRBJ2-5; 14 bases align to TRBD2. The J call may be wrong; the DNA end is better matched by TRBJ2-1. The germline V gene encodes CDR1 LNHNV and CDR2 YYDKDF (reference sequence). The CDR3 length is 16 residues.

At least ten counts were recorded for this clonotype. This chain links TRBV2 with TRBJ1-6, with a tentative D call TRBD1 (6 bases). Germline CDR1 is SNHLY and CDR2 is FYNNEI. The germline V and J ends were trimmed by 3 bases and 10 bases, with 13 bases remaining between them. The CDR3 is 14 residues long. This CDR3 reads CASSETGENSPLHF. CDR3 nucleotides: TGTGCCAGCAGTGAGACAGGCGAAAACTCACCCCTCCACTTT.

This clonotype was detected ten times or more. The V and J genes are TRBV11-3 and TRBJ2-5; TRBD2 matches 10 bases. Germline CDR1 is SGHNT and CDR2 is YENEEA. V was clipped by 0 bases and J by 5 bases; unmatched bases: 9. There are 17 residues in the CDR3. CDR3 nucleotides: TGTGCCAGCAGCTTAGAAGGCCTAGCGGGAGAGGGGGAGACCCAGTACTTC. Translated: CASSLEGLAGEGETQYF.

This clonotype has only a few counts. The rearrangement uses TRBV28 and TRBJ2-7, with D uncertain. Germline V gene sequence: CDR1 MDHEN, CDR2 SYDVKM. V shed 8 bases and J shed 6 bases, with 8 bases lying between them. This CDR3 region has 10 residues. This CDR3 is CASGSSEQYF. CDR3 DNA sequence: TGTGCCAGCGGATCCAGCGAGCAGTACTTC.

CDR3 amino acids: CASRPRGASYNEQFF. CDR3 coding DNA: TGCGCCAGCAGGCCACGCGGGGCCTCCTACAATGAGCAGTTCTTC. The chain carries TRBV4-1 and TRBJ2-1; D might be TRBD2 (6 bases). Germline CDR1 MGHRA, CDR2 YSYEKL. V gave up 6 bases and J gave up 0 bases, with 12 bases separating them. The CDR3 runs to 15 residues.

This clonotype was seen repeatedly, ten times or more. The chain recombines TRBV28 with TRBJ2-7; the D gene is possibly TRBD2 (6 bases). CDR3 length: 15 amino acids. CDR1 and CDR2 from the germline V gene are MDHEN and SYDVKM. Trimming left V 1 base short and J 5 bases short, with 15 bases between. For the CDR3, the DNA is TGTGCCAGCAGTTTATCGTGGGAGGCGAGCGACGAGCAGTACTTC. Translation gives CASSLSWEASDEQYF.